A single sample gave rise to the 14 T cell receptor beta chains below, sequenced in a study of blood T cell repertoires in COVID-19. Assay: immunoSEQ multiplex PCR; the TCRdb copy retains only in-frame clones and omits some. The sample lists approximately 470,000 clones, roughly 87% occurring once. Material: PBMCs or T cells enriched from blood (not recorded which). The receptors shown here come from a woman between 18 and 29 years old who had recovered from COVID-19.

J is TRBJ2-3 and V is TRBV12-3 or TRBV12-4; no clear D gene. The V and J ends lost 4 bases and 3 bases respectively, with 5 bases between them. The CDR3 sequence is 12 residues long. This chain's CDR3 is CASSYGTDTQYF. The DNA for the CDR3 is TGTGCCAGCAGTTACGGGACAGATACGCAGTATTTT.

The V call is TRBV5-1, the J call TRBJ2-7; TRBD2 matches 8 bases. This CDR3 spans 14 amino acids. Germline assignment: CDR1 SGHRS and CDR2 YFSETQ. With 2 bases clipped from V and 4 bases from J, the junction kept 5 bases outside the gene matches. The CDR3 region has the DNA TGCGCCAGCAGCTTTCCGGGGACTAGGTACGAGCAGTACTTC. Protein sequence: CASSFPGTRYEQYF.

The chain couples TRBV5-1 to TRBJ2-2; a weak D match, TRBD2 (6 bases). The CDR3 has 15 residues. V lost 0 bases to trimming and J lost 7 bases, with 13 bases between them. Germline V gene lookup returns CDR1 SGHRS and CDR2 YFSETQ. CDR3 bases: TGCGCCAGCAGCTTGGACGGGACTCGGGGCGGGGAGCTGTTTTTT. It yields the protein CASSLDGTRGGELFF.

The V and J genes are TRBV6-5 and TRBJ2-2; a possible D gene is TRBD2 (5 bases). Germline-derived CDR1 and CDR2 are MNHEY and SVGAGI. The CDR3 extends over 15 amino acids. Trimming took 6 bases from V and 6 from J, leaving 17 bases between them. CDR3 amino acids: CASRTHDRESGELFF. CDR3 DNA: TGTGCCAGCAGGACCCATGATAGGGAGTCCGGGGAGCTGTTTTTT.

This clone was found a few times. This chain connects TRBV6-1 to TRBJ1-6; D might be TRBD1 (6 bases). The CDR3 has 16 residues. Germline-derived CDR1 and CDR2 are MNHNS and SASEGT. With 1 base removed from V and 9 bases from J, the gap between germline ends came to 16 bases. CDR3 sequence (DNA): TGTGCCAGCAGTGAAGTTGGCGGGGGCCCAGGTTCACCCCTCCACTTT. It yields the protein CASSEVGGGPGSPLHF.

The chain links TRBV5-4 to TRBJ1-1, with 7 bases that match TRBD1. The CDR3 is 14 amino acids. Unmatched junction bases numbered 10, after V lost 4 bases and J lost 7 bases. Germline V lookup: CDR1 SGHNT, CDR2 YYREEE (reference sequence). CDR3 nucleotide sequence: TGTGCCAGCAGCCCCCTGACAGGGCCTAGTGAAGCTTTCTTT. Protein: CASSPLTGPSEAFF. Full variable domain (missing parts from reference TRBV5-4 and TRBJ1-1): ETGVTQSPTHLIKTRGQQVTLRCSSQSGHNTVSWYQQALGQGPQFIFQYYREEENGRGNFPPRFSGLQFPNYSSELNVNALELDDSALYLCASSPLTGPSEAFFGQGTRLTVV.

The chain couples TRBV28 to TRBJ1-1; TRBD1 matches 9 bases. Trimming took 6 bases from V and 1 from J; bases not matched to a gene: 6. The germline V gene encodes CDR1 MDHEN and CDR2 SYDVKM. This CDR3 region has 15 residues. This chain's CDR3 is CASSWTGARNTEAFF. Here the CDR3 DNA reads TGTGCCAGCAGCTGGACAGGGGCCAGGAACACTGAAGCTTTCTTT. Full variable domain (remainder filled in from reference TRBV28 and TRBJ1-1): DVKVTQSSRYLVKRTGEKVFLECVQDMDHENMFWYRQDPGLGLRLIYFSYDVKMKEKGDIPEGYSVSREKKERFSLILESASTNQTSMYLCASSWTGARNTEAFFGQGTRLTVV.

The gene calls are TRBV6-5 and TRBJ1-1, with TRBD1 matching over 8 bases. The CDR3 runs 14 residues. Germline assignment: CDR1 MNHEY and CDR2 SVGAGI. V gave up 6 bases and J gave up 5 bases; unmatched junction bases: 8. The CDR3 coding sequence is TGTGCCAGCAGACAGGGGGGTGTAGGGACTGAAGCTTTCTTT. The encoded protein is CASRQGGVGTEAFF.

The chain combines TRBV7-9 with TRBJ2-5; TRBD1 aligns across 10 bases. Germline trimming cut 5 bases from V and 4 bases from J; bases unmatched to any gene: 7. From germline, CDR1 is SEHNR and CDR2 FQNEAQ (reference sequence). CDR3 length equals 15 residues. CDR3 coding DNA: TGTGCCAGCAGCCCTACCCGGACAGGGGGAGAGACCCAGTACTTC. It yields the protein CASSPTRTGGETQYF. The full variable domain, in which reference TRBV7-9 and TRBJ2-5 provide the parts outside the CDR3, is DTGVSQNPRHKITKRGQNVTFRCDPISEHNRLYWYRQTLGQGPEFLTYFQNEAQLEKSRLLSDRFSAERPKGSFSTLEIQRTEQGDSAMYLCASSPTRTGGETQYFGPGTRLLVL.

V and J are TRBV7-8 and TRBJ1-6; 9 bases are shared with TRBD1. The trim removed 5 bases at V and 10 bases at J, leaving 9 bases unmatched. CDR3 length equals 15 residues. Germline assignment: CDR1 SGHVS and CDR2 FQNEAQ. CDR3 amino acids: CASSPGGQGSSPLHF. CDR3 bases: TGTGCCAGCAGCCCCGGGGGACAGGGCAGCTCACCCCTCCACTTT.

CDR3 region: CASSPGLAGVTGELFF. CDR3 nucleotides: TGCGCCAGCAGCCCGGGACTAGCGGGGGTCACCGGGGAGCTGTTTTTT. The chain uses TRBV5-1 and TRBJ2-2; TRBD2 agrees at 14 bases. This CDR3 spans 16 amino acids. Germline lookup yields CDR1 SGHRS and CDR2 YFSETQ. V was pared by 4 bases and J by 4 bases, with 3 bases of the junction left unmatched.

This clone came up once. The sample contains more than one DNA sequence encoding this CDR3. This chain uses TRBV29-1 with TRBJ1-1; TRBD1 aligns across 8 bases. The CDR3 is 12 amino acids. J was trimmed by 4 bases and V by 6 bases; bases with no gene match: 4. Germline assignment: CDR1 SQVTM and CDR2 ANQGSEA. As DNA, the CDR3 is TGCAGCGTCGGACAGGGTGGCACTGAAGCTTTCTTT. Protein: CSVGQGGTEAFF.

The chain recombines TRBV24-1 with TRBJ1-4; perhaps TRBD1 as D (6 bases). CDR3 size: 15 residues. V was pared by 6 bases and J by 4 bases, with 14 bases between. In germline, CDR1 is KGHDR, CDR2 SFDVKD. Here the CDR3 DNA reads TGTGCCACCAGTTACTACGGGGGGCATAATGAAAAACTGTTTTTT. Translating it yields CATSYYGGHNEKLFF.

A single count supports this clone. This chain uses TRBV7-2 with TRBJ1-4, with 7 bases lining up with TRBD1. The CDR3 sequence is 13 residues long. In germline, CDR1 is SGHTA, CDR2 FQGNSA. The V segment lost 6 bases and the J segment 3 bases; nucleotides outside the gene matches: 1. The CDR3 nucleotides are TGTGCCAGCAGTACAGGGGCTAATGAAAAACTGTTTTTT. Its protein product is CASSTGANEKLFF.